This T cell receptor beta chain was captured by sequencing in a study of T cells in Graves' hyperthyroidism and ophthalmopathy. This clonotype has just one count. TCR beta CDR3 region amplification was performed from RNA transcripts. The HTBI primer set was used in a first-round RT-PCR of the TCR CDR3. TCRdb reprocessed the multiplex PCR reads via MiXCR and lists one record per CDR3 protein. The sample includes around 580,000 distinct CDR3 sequences, around 42% seen only once; the top ten take about 8.3%. The CDR3 length is 13 residues. Germline CDR1 and CDR2: DFQATT and SNEGSKA (reference sequence). Trimming took 4 bases from V and 1 from J, leaving 10 bases between them.

The sequenced sample consisted of peripheral blood or thyroid tissue (not recorded which). This rearrangement joins TRBV20-1 to TRBJ1-1; D ambiguous. The receptor was derived from a woman aged 18-29 years with Graves' hyperthyroidism. The CDR3 sequence: CSAKRFPNTEAFF. The DNA for the CDR3 is TGCAGTGCTAAAAGGTTCCCGAACACTGAAGCTTTCTTT.